This entry describes one T cell receptor (beta chain). The germline V gene has CDR1 SGHNT and CDR2 YYREEE (reference sequence). V dropped 4 bases and J dropped 3; count of bases not matched to a gene: 11. The CDR3 loop spans 16 amino acids. TCRdb keeps only in-frame clones here, not all; method: immunoSEQ multiplex PCR. The sample contains hundreds of thousands of clones, about 90% of which appear only once. The sample belongs to a study of blood T cell repertoires in COVID-19. Background on the study: Acute and convalescent COVID-19 specimens originated in the United States, Italy and Spain. T cells, B-cell-depleted T cells, or PBMCs provided the cDNA or gDNA that served as material.

Sequencing was done on a sample of peripheral blood. This chain uses TRBV5-4 with TRBJ1-1, with 8 bases matching TRBD1. The receptor was derived from a man aged 18 to 29 with active or convalescent COVID-19. The CDR3 spells CASSPPPQGDYTEAFF. In DNA form, the CDR3 reads TGTGCCAGCAGCCCCCCCCCACAGGGGGATTACACTGAAGCTTTCTTT.